These 8 T cell receptor beta chains were sequenced from one sample in a study of blood T cell repertoires in COVID-19. TCRdb's table, derived via immunoSEQ multiplex PCR, lists solely in-frame clones and lacks some. The sample carries 390,000 or so clones, almost 90% recorded once. Sequencing used peripheral blood. Receptor source: a man aged 18 to 35 with active or convalescent COVID-19.

The chain joins TRBV3-1 (or the pseudogene TRBV3-2) to TRBJ1-1, with a weak D call TRBD1 (6 bases). This CDR3 is 16 amino acids long. V dropped 4 bases and J dropped 8 bases, with 23 bases sitting between them. The V gene's germline CDR1 is LGHDT and CDR2 YNNKEL (reference sequence). The CDR3 loop reads CASSPYATALTGEAFF. CDR3 DNA: TGTGCCAGCAGCCCATATGCCACCGCCTTAACAGGGGAAGCTTTCTTT.

The chain is built from TRBV5-1 and TRBJ2-5; 10 nucleotides align to TRBD2. Germline trimming cut 2 bases from V and 3 bases from J; bases unmatched to any gene: 13. CDR3 size: 18 residues. CDR1 is SGHRS and CDR2 is YFSETQ in the germline V gene. CDR3 amino acids: CASSFLPAGGPAEETQYF. As DNA, the CDR3 is TGCGCCAGCAGCTTTCTTCCAGCGGGGGGGCCCGCTGAAGAGACCCAGTACTTC.

Points on this clone: At one end the junction does not follow the germline gene, possibly because of a read error. This chain links TRBV28 with TRBJ2-1; 9 bases fit TRBD1. CDR3 length: 17 amino acids. The germline CDR1 and CDR2 sequences are MDHEN and SYDVKM. CDR3 nucleotides: TGTTCCAGCAGTTTCCTTTTCTCATGGGACAGGGTCAATGAGCAGTTCTTC. It is translated as CSSSFLFSWDRVNEQFF.

This chain uses TRBV9 with TRBJ2-3; a possible D gene is TRBD2 (6 bases). The V end was cut by 0 bases, the J end by 5 bases, with 16 bases between. CDR3 length equals 16 residues. The germline CDR1 and CDR2 sequences are SGDLS and YYNGEE. The CDR3 coding sequence is TGTGCCAGCAGCGTAGGATTACGACGGGAGATAGATACGCAGTATTTT. Its translation is CASSVGLRREIDTQYF.

CDR3 loop: CASSDSAGGPNEQFF. The DNA of the CDR3 is TGTGCCAGCAGTGACTCCGCGGGGGGGCCCAATGAGCAGTTCTTC. This chain uses TRBV6-4 with TRBJ2-1; TRBD2 agrees at 9 bases. The CDR3 extends over 15 amino acids. In germline, CDR1 is MRHNA, CDR2 SNTAGT. With V trimmed by 0 bases and J by 6 bases, 3 bases remained unmatched.

V and J are TRBV5-1 and TRBJ2-1, with D possibly being TRBD1 (6 bases). The CDR3 contains 15 residues. The V gene's germline CDR1 is SGHRS and CDR2 YFSETQ. Trimming removed 4 bases from V and 2 bases from J, with 13 bases in between. The CDR3 region is CASSRAGEPYNEQFF. The CDR3 region has the DNA TGCGCCAGCAGCCGGGCAGGGGAACCCTACAATGAGCAGTTCTTC.

The CDR3 is CASFPPEASNYGYTF. DNA for the CDR3: TGTGCCAGCTTCCCTCCCGAGGCTTCTAACTATGGCTACACCTTC. The chain combines TRBV7-2 with TRBJ1-2; no clear D. The germline V gene has CDR1 SGHTA and CDR2 FQGNSA. CDR3 length: 15 amino acids. Trimming took 8 bases from V and 0 from J, leaving 16 bases between them. Supplemented by reference TRBV7-2 and TRBJ1-2, the full variable domain reads GAGVSQSPSNKVTEKGKDVELRCDPISGHTALYWYRQSLGQGLEFLIYFQGNSAPDKSGLPSDRFSAERTGGSVSTLTIQRTQQEDSAVYLCASFPPEASNYGYTFGSGTRLTVV.

CDR3 region: CATSDFGQEQFF. For the CDR3, the DNA is TGTGCCACCAGTGATTTCGGACAGGAGCAGTTCTTC. J is TRBJ2-1 and V is TRBV24-1; possibly TRBD1 for D (6 bases). The CDR3 runs to 12 residues. V was clipped by 1 base and J by 10 bases, with 7 bases between them. Germline CDR1 KGHDR, CDR2 SFDVKD.